The 27 T cell receptor beta chains listed next were all sequenced from one sample in a study of T cells in Graves' hyperthyroidism and ophthalmopathy. Researchers amplified the TCR beta CDR3 regions from RNA transcripts. First-round RT-PCR with HTBI primers amplified the TCR CDR3 region. One entry per CDR3 protein results from TCRdb running MiXCR on the multiplex PCR reads. Of over 400,000 distinct CDR3 sequences listed, roughly 22% were seen once; the top ten hold approximately 49%. Sequences were obtained from blood. These receptors were taken from a woman between 65 and 79 years old with Graves' ophthalmopathy.

This clonotype appeared a few times. CDR3 region: CASSEAEDRNQPQHF. In DNA form, the CDR3 reads TGTGCCAGCAGTGAAGCAGAGGACAGAAATCAGCCCCAGCATTTT. V is TRBV6-1 and J is TRBJ1-5, with D possibly being TRBD1 (6 bases). The CDR3 is made up of 15 amino acids. Between the trimmed V and J ends, which lost 0 bases and 4 bases, there was a span of 10 bases. Germline V gene sequence: CDR1 MNHNS, CDR2 SASEGT.

This clonotype was seen more than once but under ten times. V gene TRBV9 combines with J gene TRBJ2-3, with D perhaps matching TRBD2 (5 bases). The CDR3 extends over 15 amino acids. Per the germline V gene, CDR1 is SGDLS and CDR2 is YYNGEE. Trimming pared 6 bases from V and 1 base from J, leaving 15 bases between. Written as DNA, the CDR3 is TGTGCCAGCATTACCGCTAGCCAGTGCACAGATACGCAGTATTTT. Protein sequence: CASITASQCTDTQYF.

The chain recombines TRBV12-3 or TRBV12-4 with TRBJ1-5, with 10 bases aligning to TRBD1. With 6 bases clipped from V and 5 bases from J, the junction kept 7 bases outside the gene matches. This CDR3 has 15 amino acids. The CDR3 nucleotides read TGTGCCAGCAGCACCGGGACAGGGGTCGATCAGCCCCAGCATTTT. It specifies CASSTGTGVDQPQHF.

The chain recombines TRBV6-1 with TRBJ1-2; no definite D call. Per the germline V gene, CDR1 is MNHNS and CDR2 is SASEGT. CDR3 length: 14 amino acids. Trimming pared 4 bases from V and 2 bases from J, leaving 11 bases between. For the CDR3, the DNA is TGTGCCAGCAGTGCGGTAAGGGTGAACTATGGCTACACCTTC. Its protein is CASSAVRVNYGYTF.

The genes are TRBV20-1 and TRBJ2-1, with 11 positions matching TRBD1. Trimming at V came to 7 bases and at J to 6 bases, leaving 5 bases not matched to a gene. The CDR3 contains 13 residues. CDR1 DFQATT and CDR2 SNEGSKA come from the germline V gene (reference sequence). CDR3 amino acids: CSVAGTGGNEQFF. The DNA for the CDR3 is TGCAGTGTAGCCGGGACAGGGGGCAATGAGCAGTTCTTC.

The chain uses TRBV7-2 and TRBJ2-7; 10 bases fit TRBD2. CDR1 SGHTA and CDR2 FQGNSA come from the germline V gene. The CDR3 is 14 residues long. After removal of 5 bases from V and 6 bases from J, the junction contained 7 bases not matched to a gene. Here the CDR3 DNA reads TGTGCCAGCAGCCAACGGACTAGCGGACCCGAGCAGTACTTC. Its protein is CASSQRTSGPEQYF.

The table lists this clonotype with many counts. CDR3 nucleotides: TGCGCCAGCAGCTTTGGAGAGGGGATTCAAGAAGCTTTCTTT. Translating gives CASSFGEGIQEAFF. The V gene is TRBV5-1, the J gene TRBJ1-1; the D gene is possibly TRBD1 (5 bases). The CDR3 consists of 14 residues. Between the trimmed V and J ends, which lost 2 bases and 8 bases, there was a span of 16 bases. CDR1 and CDR2 from the germline V gene are SGHRS and YFSETQ. The variable domain in full, with the rest retrieved from reference TRBV5-1 and TRBJ1-1, is KAGVTQTPRYLIKTRGQQVTLSCSPISGHRSVSWYQQTPGQGLQFLFEYFSETQRNKGNFPGRFSGRQFSNSRSEMNVSTLELGDSALYLCASSFGEGIQEAFFGQGTRLTVV.

This chain links TRBV3-1 with TRBJ1-3; no definite D call. Germline lookup yields CDR1 LGHDT and CDR2 YNNKEL (reference sequence). This CDR3 contains 13 residues. Trimming cost V 3 bases and J 2 bases, with 5 bases left between them. The CDR3 sequence: CASSQPAGNTIYF. Here the CDR3 DNA reads TGTGCCAGCAGCCAGCCGGCTGGAAACACCATATATTTT.

This clonotype turned up a few times. J is TRBJ2-2 and V is TRBV24-1; no clear D gene. V gave up 4 bases and J gave up 4 bases, with 9 bases separating them. Germline-derived CDR1 and CDR2 are KGHDR and SFDVKD. The CDR3 has 14 residues. The CDR3: CATSERWFTGELFF. The CDR3, as DNA: TGTGCCACCAGTGAGAGGTGGTTCACCGGGGAGCTGTTTTTT.

CDR3 sequence: CAVARSPDTQYF. The CDR3 DNA follows: TGTGCCGTCGCGCGGTCCCCAGATACGCAGTATTTT. This sequence joins TRBV19 and TRBJ2-3; D not certain. CDR1 and CDR2 (germline): LNHDA, SQIVND (reference sequence). The CDR3 runs to 12 residues. Trimming shortened V by 11 bases and J by 4 bases, and 13 bases separated the two germline ends.

There are many counts of this clonotype. The chain employs TRBV7-3 and TRBJ2-1, with TRBD2 identical over 10 bases. CDR3 size: 15 residues. Germline V gives CDR1 SGHTA, CDR2 FQGTGA. The V gene end was trimmed by 1 base and the J gene end by 9 bases; junction bases not matched to a gene: 6. In nucleotides, the CDR3 is TGTGCCAGCAGCTTAAAACTAGCGGGATTGGGTGAGCAGTTCTTC. As protein: CASSLKLAGLGEQFF.

This clonotype was found a few times. The V and J genes are TRBV6-1 and TRBJ1-2; D remains ambiguous. There are 13 residues in the CDR3. Trimming left V 1 base short and J 7 bases short, with 10 bases between. Germline loops: CDR1 MNHNS, CDR2 SASEGT. The CDR3 region has the DNA TGTGCCAGCAGTGAAGGGCGATTTCGTGGCTACACCTTC. Its translation is CASSEGRFRGYTF.

This clonotype was picked up many times. The chain links TRBV2 to TRBJ2-7, with a weak D call TRBD2 (5 bases). This CDR3 is 14 amino acids long. CDR1 and CDR2 (germline): SNHLY, FYNNEI. Trimming took off 8 bases at V and 1 base at J, with 15 bases between the two ends. CDR3 nucleotide sequence: TGTGCCAGCGCAGGAGAGGGCTTGTCCTACGAGCAGTACTTC. Translated: CASAGEGLSYEQYF. Full variable domain (remainder filled in from reference TRBV2 and TRBJ2-7): EPEVTQTPSHQVTQMGQEVILRCVPISNHLYFYWYRQILGQKVEFLVSFYNNEISEKSEIFDDQFSVERPDGSNFTLKIRSTKLEDSAMYFCASAGEGLSYEQYFGPGTRLTVT.

A word on this clonotype: At one of its ends the junction is not consistent with the germline gene, which may arise from a read error. The chain couples TRBV7-2 to TRBJ2-1; tentatively, D is TRBD2 (6 bases). Germline V gene sequence: CDR1 SGHTA, CDR2 FQGNSA. The CDR3 spans 14 residues. The CDR3 DNA reads as TGTGCCATCAGCAAGGGACTCCAATACAATGAGCAGTTCTTC. Translated: CAISKGLQYNEQFF.

The chain links TRBV11-1 to TRBJ2-5; unclear D gene. CDR3 length equals 13 residues. Trimming cost V 5 bases and J 5 bases, with 12 bases left between them. Germline V CDR1 and CDR2: SGHAT, FQDESV (reference sequence). The CDR3 region has the DNA TGTGCCAGCAGCCCCGACGGGTGGGAGACCCAGTACTTC. This sequence encodes CASSPDGWETQYF.

This clonotype has ten or more counts. This chain links TRBV6-5 with TRBJ1-1, with no clear D. The CDR3 extends over 13 amino acids. From germline, CDR1 is MNHEY and CDR2 SVGAGI. V was shortened by 0 bases and J by 5 bases, with 7 bases between the two germline ends. The CDR3 sequence is CASSYSERTEAFF. CDR3 DNA sequence: TGTGCCAGCAGTTACTCGGAGAGAACTGAAGCTTTCTTT.

The sample holds a few counts of this clonotype. The CDR3 region has the DNA TGCGCCAGCAGCTTGCAGGTCACAGATACGCAGTATTTT. It translates to CASSLQVTDTQYF. The chain is built from TRBV5-1 and TRBJ2-3; D not resolved. CDR1 is SGHRS, CDR2 YFSETQ, per germline. V lost 1 base to trimming and J lost 2 bases, with 5 bases between them. CDR3 size: 13 residues.

The chain combines TRBV4-1 with TRBJ2-1, with D perhaps matching TRBD1 (5 bases). V lost 4 bases, J lost 0 bases, and 19 bases lay in between. Germline V gene sequence: CDR1 MGHRA, CDR2 YSYEKL. The CDR3 sequence is 18 residues long. CDR3 protein: CASSLNEGAQSSYNEQFF. CDR3 DNA sequence: TGCGCCAGCAGCCTCAACGAAGGGGCACAGAGCTCCTACAATGAGCAGTTCTTC.

This clonotype was detected only a few times. The gene calls are TRBV24-1 and TRBJ1-2, with TRBD1 identical over 11 bases. Germline loops: CDR1 KGHDR, CDR2 SFDVKD. Trimming removed 4 bases from V and 4 bases from J; junction bases left unmatched: 4. The CDR3 is made up of 15 amino acids. The CDR3 loop reads CATSDAGQGAYGYTF. The CDR3 region has the DNA TGTGCCACCAGTGACGCTGGACAGGGGGCCTATGGCTACACCTTC.

This clonotype occurred a few times. The V gene is TRBV7-2, the J gene TRBJ2-7; D gene uncertain. The V end was cut by 0 bases, the J end by 2 bases, with 8 bases between. The CDR3 has 14 amino acids. Germline V lookup: CDR1 SGHTA, CDR2 FQGNSA. CDR3 DNA: TGTGCCAGCAGCTTAGCTCCAGGTGCCTACGAGCAGTACTTC. Protein sequence: CASSLAPGAYEQYF. Drawing the rest from reference TRBV7-2 and TRBJ2-7, the complete variable domain is GAGVSQSPSNKVTEKGKDVELRCDPISGHTALYWYRQSLGQGLEFLIYFQGNSAPDKSGLPSDRFSAERTGGSVSTLTIQRTQQEDSAVYLCASSLAPGAYEQYFGPGTRLTVT.

This clonotype was counted ten times or more. The V and J genes are TRBV20-1 and TRBJ2-1, with no clear D. V lost 0 bases to trimming and J lost 6 bases, with 12 bases between them. Germline values: CDR1 DFQATT, CDR2 SNEGSKA (reference sequence). This CDR3 region has 14 residues. The CDR3 sequence: CSARDRFGFNEQFF. The CDR3 DNA reads as TGCAGTGCTAGAGATAGGTTTGGCTTCAATGAGCAGTTCTTC.

This clonotype was seen many times. The chain has TRBV9 and TRBJ1-1; the match to TRBD1 covers 7 bases. There are 14 residues in the CDR3. Germline V lookup: CDR1 SGDLS, CDR2 YYNGEE. V was pared by 0 bases and J by 5 bases, with 4 bases of the junction left unmatched. The CDR3 coding sequence is TGTGCCAGCAGCGTAGTTGCAGGGGGAACTGAAGCTTTCTTT. Translation gives CASSVVAGGTEAFF.

This chain links TRBV5-6 with TRBJ2-1, with a possible D match to TRBD1 (6 bases). The germline V and J ends were trimmed by 0 bases and 6 bases, with 13 bases remaining between them. The CDR3 is 15 residues long. CDR1 is SGHDT and CDR2 is YYEEEE in the germline V gene. In nucleotides, the CDR3 is TGTGCCAGCAGCTTGGCTTGGGGGCTCCGCAATGAGCAGTTCTTC. It codes for CASSLAWGLRNEQFF.

This clonotype was seen a few times. The chain carries TRBV6-1 and TRBJ1-1, with 10 bases fitting TRBD1. With V trimmed by 6 bases and J by 4 bases, 8 bases remained unmatched. CDR1 MNHNS and CDR2 SASEGT come from the germline V gene. The CDR3 spans 15 residues. Here the CDR3 DNA reads TGTGCCAGCAGCGCCGGGACAGGGGTTTTCACTGAAGCTTTCTTT. Its protein is CASSAGTGVFTEAFF.

The chain is built from TRBV20-1 and TRBJ2-7; TRBD2 matches 14 bases. Germline CDR1 reads DFQATT; CDR2 reads SNEGSKA (reference sequence). CDR3 length equals 13 residues. Unmatched junction bases numbered 3, after V lost 6 bases and J lost 5 bases. The CDR3 here is CSALGLAGDEQYF. The CDR3 nucleotides read TGCAGTGCCCTGGGACTAGCGGGAGACGAGCAGTACTTC.

As to this clonotype: This clone may be a read error of a much larger clone one base away. The V call is TRBV30, the J call TRBJ2-2; no definite D call. The CDR3 spans 13 residues. The germline V gene encodes CDR1 GTSNPN and CDR2 SVGIG (reference sequence). Between the trimmed V and J ends, which lost 0 bases and 5 bases, there was a span of 7 bases. In nucleotides, the CDR3 is TGTGCCTGGAGTGTACGAGGAACCGGGGAGCTGTTTTTT. This sequence encodes CAWSVRGTGELFF. Together with reference TRBV30 and TRBJ2-2, the CDR3 gives the full variable domain: SQTIHQWPATLVQPVGSPLSLECTVEGTSNPNLYWYRQAAGRGLQLLFYSVGIGQISSEVPQNLSASRPQDRQFILSSKKLLLSDSGFYLCAWSVRGTGELFFGEGSRLTVL.

This clonotype was counted ten times or more. The chain joins TRBV28 to TRBJ1-4; tentatively, D is TRBD1 (5 bases). The germline V gene encodes CDR1 MDHEN and CDR2 SYDVKM. The V end lost 2 bases, the J end lost 8 bases, and 15 bases lay between the germline ends. The CDR3 runs 15 residues. This CDR3 is CASSLIAGLEEKLFF. CDR3 nucleotides: TGTGCCAGCAGTTTAATTGCAGGGTTGGAAGAAAAACTGTTTTTT.